One sample yielded the 24 T cell receptor beta chains listed below, sequenced in a study of blood T cell repertoires in COVID-19. The method was immunoSEQ multiplex PCR; TCRdb's version includes in-frame clones alone and lacks a portion of them. The top ten hold roughly 2% of the sample, which has around 200,000 clones, 80% to 90% seen once. The sequencing input was peripheral blood. These receptors were collected from a woman between 45 and 65 years old with acute or convalescent COVID-19.

This sequence joins TRBV27 and TRBJ1-2, with D tentatively TRBD1 (5 bases). Germline values: CDR1 MNHEY, CDR2 SMNVEV (reference sequence). The CDR3 consists of 14 residues. Trimming stripped 5 bases from V and 4 bases from J, with 14 bases between. CDR3 in DNA: TGTGCCAGCAGTCCCGGACAAGGGCGCTATGGCTACACCTTC. Amino acid sequence: CASSPGQGRYGYTF.

This clone showed up just once. The chain recombines TRBV5-1 with TRBJ2-1, with 8 bases aligning to TRBD1. The junction had 6 bases not matched to a gene; V was cut back by 4 bases and J by 0 bases. CDR1 is SGHRS, CDR2 YFSETQ, per germline. CDR3 length: 16 residues. In DNA form, the CDR3 reads TGCGCCAGCAGCCGAGACACAGGGGGCTCCTACAATGAGCAGTTCTTC. Translation gives CASSRDTGGSYNEQFF.

This clone was detected only a few times. V is TRBV7-9 and J is TRBJ1-2; D gene ambiguous. The CDR3 has 11 amino acids. V dropped 2 bases and J dropped 8 bases, with 6 bases sitting between them. Germline CDR1 is SEHNR and CDR2 is FQNEAQ (reference sequence). CDR3 region: CASSLLAGYTF. DNA of the CDR3: TGTGCCAGCAGCTTATTAGCGGGCTACACCTTC. Using reference TRBV7-9 and TRBJ1-2 for the parts outside the CDR3, the full variable domain is DTGVSQNPRHKITKRGQNVTFRCDPISEHNRLYWYRQTLGQGPEFLTYFQNEAQLEKSRLLSDRFSAERPKGSFSTLEIQRTEQGDSAMYLCASSLLAGYTFGSGTRLTVV.

The V gene is TRBV5-4, the J gene TRBJ2-2; the match to TRBD2 covers 7 bases. The CDR3 extends over 16 amino acids. The germline CDR1 and CDR2 sequences are SGHNT and YYREEE (reference sequence). The trim removed 4 bases at V and 1 base at J, leaving 7 bases unmatched. The CDR3 coding sequence is TGTGCCAGCAGCCCTGGCGGGAGACTGAACACCGGGGAGCTGTTTTTT. Protein product: CASSPGGRLNTGELFF.

The rearrangement links TRBV7-2 to TRBJ2-1, with a tentative D call TRBD1 (6 bases). Germline V CDR1 and CDR2: SGHTA, FQGNSA. Trimming shortened V by 1 base and J by 8 bases, and 15 bases separated the two germline ends. This CDR3 is built from 15 residues. As DNA, the CDR3 is TGTGCCAGCAGCTTAGACCCAGGGGTCTGGGATGAGCAGTTCTTC. Encoded protein: CASSLDPGVWDEQFF.

The chain is built from TRBV19 and TRBJ2-1; 16 nucleotides agree with TRBD2. The CDR3 is 16 residues long. In germline, CDR1 is LNHDA, CDR2 SQIVND (reference sequence). J lost 7 bases, V lost 5 bases, and 5 bases had no gene match. CDR3 protein: CASSVQGLAGGNEQFF. Here the CDR3 DNA reads TGTGCCAGTAGTGTCCAGGGACTAGCGGGAGGGAATGAGCAGTTCTTC.

The chain has TRBV3-1 (or the pseudogene TRBV3-2) and TRBJ1-1, with D maybe TRBD1 (5 bases). This CDR3 comprises 11 residues. Germline V lookup: CDR1 LGHDT, CDR2 YNNKEL (reference sequence). The CDR3 loop is CAAAKGTEAFF. For the CDR3, the DNA is TGTGCAGCAGCCAAGGGGACTGAAGCTTTCTTT.

The CDR3 is CATTALGEGYTF. DNA for the CDR3: TGTGCCACCACGGCATTAGGGGAAGGCTACACCTTC. The rearrangement uses TRBV6-5 and TRBJ1-2; D may be TRBD1 (5 bases). The CDR3 consists of 12 residues. Between the trimmed V and J ends, which lost 10 bases and 8 bases, there was a span of 17 bases. CDR1 MNHEY and CDR2 SVGAGI come from the germline V gene.

V is TRBV5-4 and J is TRBJ1-1; D is uncertain. Germline assignment: CDR1 SGHNT and CDR2 YYREEE (reference sequence). V shed 1 base and J shed 0 bases, with 13 bases lying between them. The CDR3 runs to 16 residues. In nucleotides, the CDR3 is TGTGCCAGCAGCTTGAATAACCCCGCGATGAACACTGAAGCTTTCTTT. Protein sequence: CASSLNNPAMNTEAFF.

Concerning this clone: The junction departs from the called germline gene at one end, perhaps through a read error. The V and J genes are TRBV6-6 and TRBJ1-2; a possible D gene is TRBD1 (6 bases). The germline gives CDR1 MNHNY, CDR2 SVGAGI (reference sequence). This CDR3 comprises 15 residues. Here the CDR3 DNA reads TGTGCCAGCAGATACTCCTTACAGGGCTCCTATGGCTACACCTTC. Its translation: CASRYSLQGSYGYTF.

To note about this clone: This sample includes further DNA sequences coding for the same CDR3. The CDR3 is CASSLGQGDYGYTF. CDR3 DNA sequence: TGTGCCAGCAGCTTGGGACAGGGGGACTATGGCTACACCTTC. The chain recombines TRBV5-6 with TRBJ1-2; 9 bases are shared with TRBD1. In germline, CDR1 is SGHDT, CDR2 YYEEEE. V shed 0 bases and J 3 bases; nucleotides not matched to a gene: 0. The CDR3 length is 14 residues.

J is TRBJ2-5 and V is TRBV5-1; a weak D match, TRBD2 (6 bases). V lost 7 bases, J lost 5 bases, and 24 bases lay in between. The CDR3 loop spans 16 amino acids. CDR1 is SGHRS, CDR2 YFSETQ, per germline. CDR3 loop: CASQGMGGVETETQYF. The CDR3 DNA is TGCGCCAGCCAAGGGATGGGGGGAGTCGAGACGGAGACCCAGTACTTC. Complete variable domain (other parts from reference TRBV5-1 and TRBJ2-5): KAGVTQTPRYLIKTRGQQVTLSCSPISGHRSVSWYQQTPGQGLQFLFEYFSETQRNKGNFPGRFSGRQFSNSRSEMNVSTLELGDSALYLCASQGMGGVETETQYFGPGTRLLVL.

The chain couples TRBV6-1 to TRBJ2-1; possible D gene TRBD2, 5 bases. V was trimmed by 2 bases and J by 8 bases, leaving 13 bases between them. Per the germline V gene, CDR1 is MNHNS and CDR2 is SASEGT. CDR3 length: 14 amino acids. Here the CDR3 reads CASSELLEGDEQFF. The CDR3 coding sequence is TGTGCCAGCAGTGAACTACTAGAGGGTGATGAGCAGTTCTTC.

V gene TRBV5-3 combines with J gene TRBJ2-5; TRBD1 agrees at 8 bases. TRBV5-3 is filed as an ORF, its function uncertain. J lost 5 bases, V lost 5 bases, and 11 bases had no gene match. The CDR3 contains 15 residues. In DNA form, the CDR3 reads TGTGCCAGAAGGCTAAAACCGGACAGGGCCGAGACCCAGTACTTC. This sequence encodes CARRLKPDRAETQYF.

This chain links TRBV6-5 with TRBJ1-2, with 8 bases identical to TRBD1. Germline CDR1 is MNHEY and CDR2 is SVGAGI. V was pared by 6 bases and J by 4 bases, with 4 bases of the junction left unmatched. The CDR3 runs 13 residues. The CDR3 spells CASRTGVGYGYTF. In nucleotides, the CDR3 is TGTGCCAGCAGGACAGGGGTAGGCTATGGCTACACCTTC.

This chain links TRBV19 with TRBJ1-3; tentatively, D is TRBD1 (6 bases). Trimming removed 6 bases at V and 0 bases at J, with 15 bases between. Germline CDR1 LNHDA, CDR2 SQIVND (reference sequence). The CDR3 sequence is 16 residues long. Here the CDR3 reads CASRRTDSASGNTIYF. The DNA for the CDR3 is TGTGCCAGTAGGAGGACGGACAGCGCCTCTGGAAACACCATATATTTT.

This chain connects TRBV12-3 or TRBV12-4 to TRBJ2-7, with a weak D call TRBD2 (5 bases). CDR3 size: 12 residues. V gave up 5 bases and J gave up 7 bases, with 12 bases separating them. The CDR3 protein is CASSTGFLEQYF. The CDR3 DNA reads TGTGCCAGCAGTACGGGGTTTTTGGAGCAGTACTTC.

The gene calls are TRBV18 and TRBJ2-4; D remains unclear. The CDR3 totals 13 residues. The germline V gene has CDR1 KGHSH and CDR2 LQKENI. The V end lost 0 bases, the J end lost 8 bases, and 8 bases lay between the germline ends. This chain's CDR3 is CASSPPPGDIQYF. In DNA, the CDR3 is TGTGCCAGCTCACCACCGCCGGGTGACATTCAGTACTTC.

The CDR3 DNA is TGTGCCAGCAGCTCGGAGGTGCGGGACGGAAACTATGGCTACACCTTC. Amino acids: CASSSEVRDGNYGYTF. This chain links TRBV5-4 with TRBJ1-2; D is perhaps TRBD1 (5 bases). Trimming cost V 3 bases and J 2 bases, with 17 bases left between them. This CDR3 is built from 16 residues. Looked up from germline, CDR1 is SGHNT and CDR2 is YYREEE (reference sequence). The variable domain in full, completed from reference TRBV5-4 and TRBJ1-2, reads ETGVTQSPTHLIKTRGQQVTLRCSSQSGHNTVSWYQQALGQGPQFIFQYYREEENGRGNFPPRFSGLQFPNYSSELNVNALELDDSALYLCASSSEVRDGNYGYTFGSGTRLTVV.

This sequence joins TRBV3-1 (or the pseudogene TRBV3-2) and TRBJ2-7, with D tentatively TRBD1 (5 bases). Germline values: CDR1 LGHDT, CDR2 YNNKEL (reference sequence). CDR3 size: 16 residues. Trimming left V 4 bases short and J 4 bases short, with 20 bases between. The CDR3 coding sequence is TGTGCCAGCAGCCCTGGGAAGTGGCAGGGTCGGTACGAGCAGTACTTC. This translates into CASSPGKWQGRYEQYF.

The gene calls are TRBV6-5 and TRBJ1-1; no reliable D call. Trimming took 2 bases from V and 2 from J, leaving 12 bases between them. Germline V gene lookup returns CDR1 MNHEY and CDR2 SVGAGI. The CDR3 covers 15 residues. Here the CDR3 DNA reads TGTGCCAGCAGTTACGACGGGTTTGCCAACACTGAAGCTTTCTTT. Translated: CASSYDGFANTEAFF.

The chain carries TRBV7-2 and TRBJ1-2; possible D gene TRBD1, 5 bases. Trimming removed 5 bases from V and 7 bases from J, with 23 bases in between. The CDR3 loop spans 16 amino acids. Germline assignment: CDR1 SGHTA and CDR2 FQGNSA. The CDR3 coding sequence is TGTGCCAGCAGCATTATTTGGTCGGGGGGAGCGTTTGGCTACACCTTC. The encoded protein is CASSIIWSGGAFGYTF.

The genes are TRBV10-3 and TRBJ2-2, with D perhaps TRBD1 (6 bases). V was trimmed by 10 bases and J by 4 bases, leaving 13 bases between them. This CDR3 has 13 residues. Germline CDR1 is ENHRY and CDR2 is SYGVKD. The CDR3: CASRDISTGELFF. The CDR3 DNA is TGTGCCAGCCGGGACATATCCACCGGGGAGCTGTTTTTT.

The chain carries TRBV10-3 and TRBJ1-1; D gene unclear. V lost 2 bases to trimming and J lost 10 bases, with 14 bases between them. This CDR3 spans 13 amino acids. Germline lookup yields CDR1 ENHRY and CDR2 SYGVKD. The CDR3 reads CAISEPRSFGAFF. CDR3 nucleotide sequence: TGTGCCATCAGTGAGCCTAGGAGTTTTGGAGCTTTCTTT.